The clone carrying this T cell receptor (beta chain) was counted only a few times. Time point indicated: patch test 3, about 24 weeks after DPC sensitization. As to treatment: therapeutic diphenylcyclopropenone sensitization with weekly scalp DPC. Using its own MiXCR run on the RACE reads, TCRdb lists one record per CDR3 protein. The sample has approximately 80,000 distinct CDR3 sequences; 10% to 15% are singletons. The CDR3 covers 15 residues. The ends lost 4 bases at V and 10 bases at J; junction bases unmatched: 13. Per the germline V gene, CDR1 is SGHRS and CDR2 is YFSETQ. This record belongs to a study of human T cells and chemical hapten exposure.

The TCR comes from a woman in her fifties or sixties with alopecia areata. Some clones in this sample may be carry-over from other donors' samples. This chain links TRBV5-1 with TRBJ2-1; TRBD2 aligns across 8 bases. Here the sequenced sample was whole blood, taken in connection with sensitization to the hapten diphenylcyclopropenone (DPC). For the CDR3, the DNA is TGCGCCAGCAGCCCACGCTTGGTAGCGGGGTTAGAGCAGTTCTTC. Encoded protein: CASSPRLVAGLEQFF.